These 21 T cell receptor beta chains originate from one sample sequenced in a study of CD8+ T cells in alopecia areata. Extracted RNA was reverse transcribed into cDNA, the sequencing template. Assay used: immunoSEQ multiplex PCR; TCRdb lists only in-frame clones, some missing. This table holds 110,000 or so clones, about 50% found once. Sequencing was carried out using NKG2D-low CD8+ T cells sorted from blood. The source is a human donor with alopecia areata.

The chain employs TRBV6-5 and TRBJ1-2; D is unresolved. The CDR3 covers 13 residues. CDR1 is MNHEY, CDR2 SVGAGI, per germline. V lost 2 bases to trimming and J lost 7 bases, with 11 bases between them. CDR3 loop: CASSYGPAGGYTF. The DNA of the CDR3 is TGTGCCAGCAGTTACGGCCCTGCGGGTGGCTACACCTTC.

As for this clone: Compared with germline, one end of the junction differs, possibly owing to a read error. The chain links TRBV7-7 to TRBJ2-1, with D unresolved. The CDR3 consists of 12 residues. CDR1 is SSHAT and CDR2 is FNYEAQ in the germline V gene (reference sequence). CDR3 region: CASSAAGNEQFF. The DNA of the CDR3 is TGTGCTAGCAGCGCGGCAGGTAATGAGCAGTTCTTC.

Ten or more counts support this clone. The chain employs TRBV27 and TRBJ2-7, with a possible D match to TRBD2 (5 bases). The CDR3 spans 14 residues. V was shortened by 6 bases and J by 0 bases, with 12 bases between the two germline ends. Germline values: CDR1 MNHEY, CDR2 SMNVEV (reference sequence). The CDR3 DNA sequence: TGTGCCAGCAGAATTAGCGTGTCCTCCTACGAGCAGTACTTC. Encoded protein: CASRISVSSYEQYF.

The chain employs TRBV6-6 and TRBJ2-1; 7 bases map to TRBD2. This CDR3 contains 15 residues. V lost 6 bases and J lost 0; bases outside the gene matches: 5. Germline loops: CDR1 MNHNY, CDR2 SVGAGI (reference sequence). The CDR3 DNA sequence: TGTGCCAGCAGCTTGACTAGCCGCTCCTACAATGAGCAGTTCTTC. It codes for CASSLTSRSYNEQFF.

CDR3 nucleotide sequence: TGCGCCAGCAGCCAACCTAAAATTTTGAGCGGGAGGCCAGACTTGTACAATGAGCAGTTCTTC. It yields the protein CASSQPKILSGRPDLYNEQFF. This sequence joins TRBV4-1 and TRBJ2-1; TRBD2 matches 9 bases. J gave up 4 bases and V 2 bases, and 21 bases lay outside the gene matches. Germline CDR1 and CDR2: MGHRA and YSYEKL. The CDR3 has 21 residues.

The rearrangement uses TRBV27 and TRBJ2-1, with D unclear. The CDR3 covers 16 residues. Germline V lookup: CDR1 MNHEY, CDR2 SMNVEV (reference sequence). V lost 6 bases, J lost 2 bases, and 17 bases lay in between. CDR3 in DNA: TGTGCCAGCAGCCCGGTGGGTTACGTCGCCTACAATGAGCAGTTCTTC. Translated, it gives CASSPVGYVAYNEQFF.

The chain joins TRBV29-1 to TRBJ2-7, with a weak D call TRBD2 (5 bases). V was trimmed by 1 base and J by 7 bases, leaving 11 bases between them. Looked up from germline, CDR1 is SQVTM and CDR2 is ANQGSEA. This CDR3 has 12 amino acids. CDR3 DNA sequence: TGCAGCGTTGAAGGGGGAGCGAGGGAGCAGTACTTC. This encodes CSVEGGAREQYF.

This rearrangement joins TRBV7-9 to TRBJ2-5; TRBD2 aligns across 8 bases. The CDR3 runs to 14 residues. In germline, CDR1 is SEHNR, CDR2 FQNEAQ (reference sequence). With V trimmed by 7 bases and J by 11 bases, 15 bases remained unmatched. The CDR3: CASTRDSGRGFQYF. DNA for the CDR3: TGTGCCAGCACCCGGGACTCCGGGAGGGGTTTTCAGTACTTC.

The V call is TRBV19, the J call TRBJ1-5, with TRBD1 as a possible D gene (5 bases). The CDR3 runs to 13 residues. Between the trimmed V and J ends, which lost 9 bases and 2 bases, there was a span of 11 bases. The germline V gene has CDR1 LNHDA and CDR2 SQIVND (reference sequence). The CDR3: CASQGTGNQPQHF. The CDR3, as DNA: TGTGCCAGCCAAGGGACCGGCAATCAGCCCCAGCATTTT.

This sequence joins TRBV6-5 and TRBJ1-1; D call uncertain. The CDR3 runs 14 residues. V was clipped by 0 bases and J by 4 bases, with 9 bases between them. Germline assignment: CDR1 MNHEY and CDR2 SVGAGI. CDR3 sequence: CASSYSTSGTEAFF. The CDR3 DNA reads as TGTGCCAGCAGTTACTCGACGTCGGGCACTGAAGCTTTCTTT.

The chain is built from TRBV6-6 and TRBJ1-2; TRBD1 aligns across 8 bases. The CDR3 runs 16 residues. The J segment lost 0 bases and the V segment lost 5 bases, leaving 8 bases of the junction unmatched. Per germline, CDR1 MNHNY and CDR2 SVGAGI (reference sequence). The DNA of the CDR3 is TGTGCCAGCAGTCACGACTGGACAGGGTCTAACTATGGCTACACCTTC. Residues: CASSHDWTGSNYGYTF.

CDR3 region: CASRRGTEGYTF. The CDR3 DNA reads as TGTGCCAGCAGGCGGGGAACGGAAGGCTACACCTTC. The rearrangement joins TRBV13 to TRBJ1-2; D not certain. This CDR3 comprises 12 residues. CDR1 PRHDT and CDR2 FYEKMQ come from the germline V gene (reference sequence). V dropped 6 bases and J dropped 8 bases, with 13 bases sitting between them.

The chain uses TRBV6-6 and TRBJ1-2, with 10 positions matching TRBD1. Germline CDR1 reads MNHNY; CDR2 reads SVGAGI (reference sequence). V lost 8 bases, J lost 7 bases, and 7 bases stayed unmatched. The CDR3 contains 13 residues. The CDR3 loop is CASQEDRGSGYTF. In DNA form, the CDR3 reads TGTGCCAGCCAGGAGGACAGGGGGTCTGGCTACACCTTC.

This chain connects TRBV29-1 to TRBJ1-2, with a weak D call TRBD1 (6 bases). Per the germline V gene, CDR1 is SQVTM and CDR2 is ANQGSEA. V shed 6 bases and J shed 2 bases, with 10 bases lying between them. The CDR3 contains 12 residues. The CDR3: CSVPGQNYGYTF. Here the CDR3 DNA reads TGCAGCGTCCCCGGACAGAACTATGGCTACACCTTC.

The chain recombines TRBV12-5 with TRBJ1-1; D not resolved. CDR1 and CDR2 (germline): LGHNT, FRNRAP. The CDR3 length is 13 residues. The V gene lost 1 base and the J gene lost 6 bases, with 9 bases spanning the gap. The CDR3 region is CASGLAPGAEAFF. The CDR3 DNA sequence: TGTGCTAGTGGTTTGGCCCCGGGCGCTGAAGCTTTCTTT.

This clone was seen a handful of times. This chain links TRBV30 with TRBJ2-3; 7 positions agree with TRBD1. V lost 2 bases to trimming and J lost 4 bases; unmatched junction nucleotides: 9. Per germline, CDR1 GTSNPN and CDR2 SVGIG (reference sequence). The CDR3 runs to 15 residues. CDR3 amino acids: CAWSPGTAVSDTQYF. In nucleotides, the CDR3 is TGTGCCTGGAGTCCCGGGACAGCAGTTTCAGATACGCAGTATTTT.

This clone was seen a handful of times. The CDR3 sequence is CAIATGRTYEQYF. DNA for the CDR3: TGTGCCATCGCAACGGGAAGGACCTACGAGCAGTACTTC. The chain couples TRBV7-8 to TRBJ2-7, with a weak D call TRBD2 (5 bases). This CDR3 is built from 13 residues. Trimming pared 10 bases from V and 2 bases from J, leaving 15 bases between. Germline assignment: CDR1 SGHVS and CDR2 FQNEAQ.

This chain connects TRBV28 to TRBJ1-1; a possible D gene is TRBD1 (5 bases). Trimming took 7 bases from V and 0 from J, leaving 9 bases between them. Per the germline V gene, CDR1 is MDHEN and CDR2 is SYDVKM. The CDR3 sequence is 13 residues long. As DNA, the CDR3 is TGTGCCAGCAACAGGATAATGAACACTGAAGCTTTCTTT. Translated: CASNRIMNTEAFF.

V and J are TRBV6-1 and TRBJ2-7, with 10 bases identical to TRBD1. J was trimmed by 3 bases and V by 4 bases; bases with no gene match: 6. Looked up from germline, CDR1 is MNHNS and CDR2 is SASEGT. This CDR3 contains 15 residues. In nucleotides, the CDR3 is TGTGCCAGCAGTGGGTACCGGGACAGGGGCTACGAGCAGTACTTC. Translated, it gives CASSGYRDRGYEQYF.

With respect to this clone: At one end the junction does not follow the germline gene, possibly because of a read error. The V gene is TRBV5-1, the J gene TRBJ1-1; D gene uncertain. Germline-derived CDR1 and CDR2 are SGHRS and YFSETQ. This CDR3 contains 9 residues. CDR3 DNA: TGCGCCAGCAGCCCGGAACTAATCTTT. It specifies CASSPELIF.

This clone turned up a few times. The V gene is TRBV2, the J gene TRBJ1-2; no clear D. Germline V gives CDR1 SNHLY, CDR2 FYNNEI. Trimming left V 7 bases short and J 3 bases short, with 18 bases between. CDR3 length equals 15 residues. The CDR3 loop reads CASTTRDATYYGYTF. The CDR3 DNA follows: TGTGCCAGCACGACCCGAGACGCAACTTACTATGGCTACACCTTC.